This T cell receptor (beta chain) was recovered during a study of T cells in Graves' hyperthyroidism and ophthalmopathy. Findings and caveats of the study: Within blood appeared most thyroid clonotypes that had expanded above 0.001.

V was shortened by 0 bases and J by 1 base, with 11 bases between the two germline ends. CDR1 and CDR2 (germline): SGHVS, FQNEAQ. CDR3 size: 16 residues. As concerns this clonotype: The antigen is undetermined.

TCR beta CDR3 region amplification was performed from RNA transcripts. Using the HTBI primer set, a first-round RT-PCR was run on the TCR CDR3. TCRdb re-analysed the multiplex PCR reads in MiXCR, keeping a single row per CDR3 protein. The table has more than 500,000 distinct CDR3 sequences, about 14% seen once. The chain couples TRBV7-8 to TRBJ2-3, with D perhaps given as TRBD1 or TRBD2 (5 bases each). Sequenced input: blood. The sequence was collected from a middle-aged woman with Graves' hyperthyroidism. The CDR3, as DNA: TGTGCCAGCAGCTTAGCGATGAGGGGCGGCACAGATACGCAGTATTTT. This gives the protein CASSLAMRGGTDTQYF.